A selection of T cell receptor beta chains follows, all from one sample in a study of OX40 agonist ivuxolimab in advanced cancers. Method: immunoSEQ multiplex PCR; TCRdb's copy keeps in-frame clones and lacks some. The sample lists some 41,000 clones; 88% were seen once. Here the sequenced sample was CD4+ or CD8+ T cells sorted from blood, taken in a trial of the OX40 agonist ivuxolimab. The receptors come from an adult with an advanced solid tumor such as melanoma, head and neck, liver or kidney cancer. Both conserved end residues are part of each CDR3. The D gene is left open where the match is weak.

J gene: TRBJ2-2
D gene: TRBD2
V gene: TRBV7-3
CDR3 protein: CASSLVLAGAGELFF
CDR3 DNA: TGTGCCAGCAGCTTAGTCCTAGCGGGAGCGGGGGAGCTGTTTTTT

J gene: TRBJ1-1
D gene: .
V gene: TRBV19
CDR3 protein: CASSIVWTYPVNTEAFF
CDR3 DNA: TGTGCCAGTAGTATAGTATGGACGTACCCCGTGAACACTGAAGCTTTCTTT

J gene: TRBJ2-7
D gene: TRBD1
V gene: TRBV28
CDR3 protein: CASSSDRKAYEQYF
CDR3 DNA: TGTGCCAGCAGTTCGGACAGGAAAGCCTACGAGCAGTACTTC

J gene: TRBJ2-1
D gene: .
V gene: TRBV27
CDR3 protein: CASSLNRPRTGNEQFF
CDR3 DNA: TGTGCCAGCAGTTTAAATCGCCCCAGGACTGGGAATGAGCAGTTCTTC

J gene: TRBJ2-5
D gene: .
V gene: TRBV5-1
CDR3 protein: CASSLMPVDGRETQYF
CDR3 DNA: TGCGCCAGCAGCTTAATGCCCGTGGACGGACGAGAGACCCAGTACTTC

J gene: TRBJ2-2
D gene: .
V gene: TRBV12-2
CDR3 protein: CASRLSGQTGELFF
CDR3 DNA: TGTGCAAGTCGCTTATCCGGCCAGACCGGGGAGCTGTTTTTT

J gene: TRBJ1-5
D gene: .
V gene: TRBV6-5
CDR3 protein: CASSSDTTRPQHF
CDR3 DNA: TGTGCCAGCAGTTCCGACACCACGCGGCCCCAGCATTTT

J gene: TRBJ2-7
D gene: TRBD1
V gene: TRBV25-1
CDR3 protein: CASSETNRGSYEQYF
CDR3 DNA: TGTGCCAGCAGTGAGACGAACAGGGGATCCTACGAGCAGTACTTC

J gene: TRBJ2-7
D gene: .
V gene: TRBV18
CDR3 protein: CASSPPSRDEQYF
CDR3 DNA: TGTGCCAGCTCACCACCCAGCCGGGACGAGCAGTACTTC

J gene: TRBJ2-6
D gene: .
V gene: TRBV7-3
CDR3 protein: CASSLGGGRANVLTF
CDR3 DNA: TGTGCCAGCAGCTTAGGGGGTGGGAGGGCCAACGTCCTGACTTTC

J gene: TRBJ2-1
D gene: .
V gene: TRBV14
CDR3 protein: CASSHELYNEQFF
CDR3 DNA: TGTGCCAGCAGCCACGAACTTTACAATGAGCAGTTCTTC

J gene: TRBJ1-4
D gene: TRBD1
V gene: TRBV27
CDR3 protein: CASSQYRGDKGKLFF
CDR3 DNA: TGTGCCAGCAGTCAGTACAGGGGGGATAAGGGGAAACTGTTTTTT

J gene: TRBJ2-7
D gene: TRBD1
V gene: TRBV30
CDR3 protein: CAWSMTGNEQYF
CDR3 DNA: TGTGCCTGGAGTATGACAGGGAACGAGCAGTACTTC

J gene: TRBJ2-7
D gene: TRBD1
V gene: TRBV7-9
CDR3 protein: CASSPQQGGDYEQYF
CDR3 DNA: TGTGCCAGCAGCCCACAACAGGGGGGAGACTACGAGCAGTACTTC